This TCR beta chain stems from a study of blood T cells in healthy people across ages (dated by TCRdb to 2013 to 2016). For context, the study as a whole: Template switching captured roughly one uniquely barcoded TCR beta cDNA molecule per two T cells in model experiments. Age-related changes in TCR beta repertoire diversity were measured in the study by deep sequencing normalized with unique cDNA molecular identifiers. Four age groups were formed from the donors: young (average 16 years), middle-aged (approximately 39), aged (approximately 60) and long-lived (more than 75). For two donors (one aged 18 to 29 and one aged 80 or older), the study analyzed two additional independent replicas of 1 million unique cDNA reads from the same blood draw. Study-level results and caveats: Observed TCR beta diversity correlated strongly with the percentage of naive T cells measured by flow cytometry. Conclusive comparison of naive and antigen-experienced compartments was prevented by the profiling of bulk unsorted PBMCs. The long-lived group showed more naive CD4+ T cells, fewer expanded clones and increased TCR diversity than the aged group, suggesting age selection. Observed TCR beta diversity per million T cells fell roughly linearly with age, and a significant reduction was already apparent by age about 36. Donor CMV infection status was unknown, potentially confounding age-related changes in expanded clonotypes. Total diversity estimates from one million sequenced T cells were considered lower bounds and underestimates.

On this clonotype itself: This clone's antigen is unknown. It has no much larger one-base neighbor in the sample; base qualities were not kept.

To prepare the library, 5' RACE was applied. This sample was sequenced with an Illumina HiSeq 2500. A second PCR of about 6 to 11 cycles was performed with a sample-barcoded 5' primer and a J-beta primer mix. A template-switch 5' adaptor carrying 12 random nucleotides introduced a unique molecular identifier onto each TCR beta cDNA molecule. Each sample yielded at least 2.5 million CDR3-containing paired-end reads. The Mint cDNA synthesis kit, primed by a TRBC-specific oligonucleotide, was used to synthesize first-strand cDNA from all RNA. All cDNA was treated with uracil-DNA glycosylase and then went through a first 18-cycle PCR with the universal primers M1SS and BC2_uni_R. The authors' analysis ran thus. Each sample was normalized by randomly selecting 1 million high-quality reads, each carrying a distinct molecular identifier. Reads with shared molecular identifiers were discarded instead of being binned into consensus sequences. MiTCR, run with a Q25 quality threshold and the strictest error-elimination algorithm, handled CDR3 identification, clonotype clustering and error correction. A nonparametric unseen species model using Euler transformation provided a lower-bound estimate of total TCR beta diversity. TCRdb redid the processing of the public reads, applying fastp at Q25 and MiXCR, and retained in-frame beta chains. Every distinct CDR3 protein forms one entry, paired with its most common genes and DNA. The authors' filters were not applied to this entry. Across this sample there are about 930,000 distinct CDR3 sequences, with roughly 28% seen only once. The top ten hold roughly 10% of the sample.

The donors were under 40 Caucasian individuals from Russia, aged 6 to 90 years, who were systemically healthy. Each donor gave approximately 9.4 milliliters of peripheral blood, drawn into EDTA-treated Vacutainer tubes. Ficoll-Paque density-gradient centrifugation was used to isolate PBMCs, with at least 7 million per sample. Total RNA was extracted from PBMCs with Trizol reagent, with at least 6 micrograms obtained per sample. For every donor, flow cytometry on a PBMC aliquot measured the percentage of naive CD45RAhigh/CD27high T cells. Trimming takes 5 bases off V and 5 bases off J; junction bases not matched to a gene: 9. Spanning cysteine to phenylalanine, the CDR3 consists of 15 amino acids. The retained sequence is limited to the CDR3, 45 bases, with the frame set at the first base. Per the germline V gene, SGHTA is the CDR1 and FQGNSA is the CDR2. The sample was also reused in another study, on T cells of mothers and their children. As noted in the second study: Donors were nine systemically healthy Caucasian individuals: three mothers and their six children. cDNA synthesis consumed the entire amount of extracted RNA, loaded at around 1.5 ug RNA in each 15 ul reaction. In the second PCR, the M1S primer added sample barcodes and 2-4 random nucleotides. Over 9.5 million TCR beta CDR3 reads came from each mother, compared with around 3 million reads from each child. Thymic selection similarly shapes TCR recombination output in related and unrelated pairs, with minor effect from inherited differences. Normalized repertoire overlap was always slightly but never significantly higher in related than unrelated mother-child pairs. Persistent microchimeric T cell clones were not detected, at a sensitivity of about 100 clones per million clonotypes. In the study, deep NGS was used to compare the TCR beta repertoires of mothers and children, and features distinguishing related mother-child pairs from unrelated individuals were sought. The mean age was around 42 +/- 4 years for the mothers and approximately 11 +/- 4 years for the children. Libraries were sequenced on Illumina HiSeq 2000 with 100+100 nt paired-end reads after adapter ligation with NEBNext reagents. To prevent cross-contamination, the mother and child libraries were prepared a month apart and were sequenced in separate runs. Each donor had between about 500,000 and 2,100,000 distinct TCR beta clonotypes identified. Naive TCR beta clonotypes were estimated from low-frequency clonotypes matched to each donor's FACS-determined naive share, without sorting.

The source is a woman aged 35 to 49 in good health. The sequenced sample was blood. This chain joins TRBV7-2 to TRBJ2-7; TRBD1 fits 10 bases in the junction. The CDR3 protein is CASSNLGTGVHEQYF. The nucleotides read TGTGCCAGCAGCAATCTGGGGACAGGGGTCCACGAGCAGTACTTC.